This TCR beta chain appears in the sequencing data of a study of cytomegalovirus exposure and HLA in healthy donors. A remark on this clone: The antigen is not known.

Study-level points and caveats: Cytomegalovirus association was assigned to more than 150 TCR beta chains. Reportedly, cytomegalovirus status was diagnosed with high sensitivity and specificity. A subsequent analysis found that TCR clusters from the first cohort also tended to co-occur in the roughly 120 validation repertoires, with roughly 95% of cluster scores above 0.

Using immunoSEQ multiplex PCR, the repertoire was profiled, and TCRdb retains in-frame clones only, with some absent. The sample contains 150,000 to 200,000 clones, around four fifths of which appear only once. A roughly 120-subject validation cohort, separate from the approximately 670-subject first cohort, supplied the donors. This TCR derives from a man aged 25-40 years in good health and CMV-seropositive. The source material was PBMCs.

Written as DNA, the CDR3 is TGTGCCAGCAGTTCATACGTGAGCTCCTATAATTCACCCCTCCACTTT. This sequence encodes CASSSYVSSYNSPLHF. V and J are TRBV27 and TRBJ1-6; D is unresolved. The V end lost 4 bases, the J end lost 0 bases, and 10 bases lay between the germline ends. The CDR3 has 16 amino acids. Germline V gene sequence: CDR1 MNHEY, CDR2 SMNVEV (reference sequence).